This T cell receptor beta chain originates from a study of T cell changes during pregnancy in multiple sclerosis. Method: immunoSEQ multiplex PCR; TCRdb's copy keeps in-frame clones and lacks some. The repertoire holds tens of thousands of clones, with over 85% as singletons. Looked up from germline, CDR1 is GTSNPN and CDR2 is SVGIG (reference sequence). CDR3 size: 13 residues. With 5 bases removed from V and 4 bases from J, the gap between germline ends came to 12 bases. Sequencing used peripheral blood, obtained in the second trimester of pregnancy. The chain has TRBV30 and TRBJ1-5, with D uncertain. This TCR was sampled from a female donor in good health, enrolled as a control in a pregnancy study. The CDR3 region has the DNA TGTGCCTGGGCCCGCGATCTAAATCAGCCCCAGCATTTT. This codes for CAWARDLNQPQHF.